This T cell receptor beta chain was obtained from a study of T cells in localized non-small cell lung cancer. The repertoire was sequenced with immunoSEQ multiplex PCR; TCRdb's copy has only in-frame clones and lacks some. The sample has nearly 25,000 clones, about 94% seen once. CDR1 MNHNS and CDR2 SASEGT come from the germline V gene. CDR3 length: 14 residues. V was clipped by 4 bases and J by 3 bases; unmatched bases: 4. Material: peripheral blood, obtained before any cancer treatment. The clonotype originates from a woman aged 35 to 69 with stage I lung adenocarcinoma. V is TRBV6-1 and J is TRBJ1-1, with TRBD1 matching 8 bases. Here the CDR3 DNA reads TGTGCCAGCAGTGCTGACAGGGGAGACACTGAAGCTTTCTTT. This codes for CASSADRGDTEAFF.